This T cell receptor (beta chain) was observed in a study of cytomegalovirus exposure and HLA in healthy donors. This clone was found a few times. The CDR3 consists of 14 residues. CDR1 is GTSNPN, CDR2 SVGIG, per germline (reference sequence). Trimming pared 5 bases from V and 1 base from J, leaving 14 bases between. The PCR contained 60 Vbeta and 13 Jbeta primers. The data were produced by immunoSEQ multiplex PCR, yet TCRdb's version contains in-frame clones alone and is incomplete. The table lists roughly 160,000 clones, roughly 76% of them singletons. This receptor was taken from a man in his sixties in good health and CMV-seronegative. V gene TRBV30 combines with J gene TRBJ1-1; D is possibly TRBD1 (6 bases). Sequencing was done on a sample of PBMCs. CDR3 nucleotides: TGTGCCTGGGGAAGGACAGTTACGAACACTGAAGCTTTCTTT. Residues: CAWGRTVTNTEAFF.